This T cell receptor (beta chain) was sequenced for a study of blood T cell repertoires in COVID-19. For the study at large: Some COVID-19 samples were acute and others convalescent; all came from the United States, Italy and Spain. Sources were T cells, B-cell-depleted T cells, or PBMCs; the material itself was cDNA or gDNA.

In the authors' methods: Quantification of nucleated cells was approximated via reference gene primer amplification. TCRdb's table, derived via immunoSEQ multiplex PCR, lists solely in-frame clones and lacks some. The V and J calls and clone size come from that table; D and trimming were worked out from the DNA. The repertoire holds about 99,000 clones, with less than 85% as singletons. This sequence originates from an elderly woman with active or convalescent COVID-19. The sample was peripheral blood.

CDR3: CASSLDRATYEQYF. DNA for the CDR3: TGTGCCAGCAGCCTGGACAGGGCTACCTACGAGCAGTACTTC. The V and J genes are TRBV6-5 and TRBJ2-7; 8 bases align to TRBD1. With 6 bases clipped from V and 2 bases from J, the junction kept 6 bases outside the gene matches. Germline V CDR1 and CDR2: MNHEY, SVGAGI. This CDR3 has 14 residues.